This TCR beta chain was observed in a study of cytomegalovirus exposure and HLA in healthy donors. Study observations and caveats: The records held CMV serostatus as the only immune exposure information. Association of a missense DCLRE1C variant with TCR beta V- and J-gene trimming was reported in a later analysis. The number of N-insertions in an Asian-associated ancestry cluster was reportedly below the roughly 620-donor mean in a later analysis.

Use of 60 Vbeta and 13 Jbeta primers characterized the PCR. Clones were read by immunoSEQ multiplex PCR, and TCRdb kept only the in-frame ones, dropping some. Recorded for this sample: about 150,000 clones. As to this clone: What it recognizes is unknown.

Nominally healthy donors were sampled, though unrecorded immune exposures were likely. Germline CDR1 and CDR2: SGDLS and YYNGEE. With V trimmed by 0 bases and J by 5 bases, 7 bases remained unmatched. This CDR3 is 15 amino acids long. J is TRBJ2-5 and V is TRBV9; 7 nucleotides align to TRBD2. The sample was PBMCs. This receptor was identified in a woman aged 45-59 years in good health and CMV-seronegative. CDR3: CASSVAAGDGETQYF. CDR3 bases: TGTGCCAGCAGCGTAGCTGCGGGAGATGGGGAGACCCAGTACTTC.